The clone carrying this T cell receptor beta chain was counted at least ten times. Its antigen remains unknown. Separate cDNA molecules received unique molecular identifiers, which the library attached to them. TCRdb used MiXCR to reprocess the RACE reads, holding one entry per CDR3 protein. The repertoire consists of tens of thousands of distinct CDR3 sequences, with roughly 10% occurring once and the leading ten covering approximately 2.5%. This sample stems from a study of human T cells and chemical hapten exposure. Study background: Patch testing was performed with 0.01% DPC on the upper back, with reading at 6 days. Study findings and constraints: The formation of large CDR3 similarity clusters by expanded TCRs significantly exceeded that of controls. Donors in the study had alopecia, meaning their immune response may differ from healthy people's.

As to time point: patch test 2, 6 weeks after DPC sensitization. Indicated treatment: therapeutic diphenylcyclopropenone sensitization with weekly scalp DPC. J lost 3 bases, V lost 2 bases, and 1 base had no gene match. Germline CDR1 reads MNHEY; CDR2 reads SVGEGT. The CDR3 is 15 residues long. The material sequenced was whole blood, taken in connection with sensitization to the hapten diphenylcyclopropenone (DPC). This chain connects TRBV6-2 or TRBV6-3 to TRBJ1-2; 12 nucleotides match TRBD1. The TCR sequence derives from a woman in her twenties or thirties with alopecia areata. Some clones in this sample may be carry-over from other donors' samples. For the CDR3, the DNA is TGTGCCAGCAGTTACGGGACAGGGGGCGACTATGGCTACACCTTC. Translation gives CASSYGTGGDYGYTF.